The rows below give T cell receptor beta chains drawn from one sample of a study of cytomegalovirus exposure and HLA in healthy donors. TCRdb's copy holds only in-frame clones and misses some; the assay was immunoSEQ multiplex PCR. Here the sample spans some 200,000 clones, around 83% being singletons. The specimen was PBMCs. These receptors originate from a man aged 50 to 59 in good health and CMV-seronegative. Both conserved end residues are part of each CDR3. D genes are given only for firm matches. Where a row states a size, it is once, few, many or the class of an expanded clone; other rows omit it.

>-|TRBV19|TRBD1|TRBJ1-2
CASSMRDRENYGYTF
TGTGCCAGTAGTATGCGGGACAGGGAAAACTATGGCTACACCTTC
>-|TRBV5-1|-|TRBJ1-4
CASSSTGATNEKLFF
TGCGCCAGCTCGTCGACGGGAGCAACTAATGAAAAACTGTTTTTT
>-|TRBV11-2|TRBD2|TRBJ2-1
CASSPRLAGRFF
TGTGCCAGCAGCCCCCGACTAGCGGGACGATTCTTC
>-|TRBV5-7|-|TRBJ2-7
CASSCAGFNEQYF
TGTGCCAGCAGCTGCGCAGGGTTCAACGAGCAGTACTTC
>few|TRBV4-2|TRBD1|TRBJ1-5
CASSQRSGQGNQPQHF
TGTGCCAGCAGCCAACGCTCGGGACAGGGGAATCAGCCCCAGCATTTT
>-|TRBV5-1|TRBD1|TRBJ2-3
CASSQANRGGTDTQYF
TGCGCCAGCAGCCAGGCGAACAGGGGTGGCACAGATACGCAGTATTTT
>-|TRBV9|TRBD2|TRBJ2-1
CASSELAGSYNEQFF
TGTGCCAGCAGCGAACTAGCGGGGTCCTACAATGAGCAGTTCTTC
>once|TRBV28|TRBD2|TRBJ2-7
CASISGAEIAGSSYEQYF
TGTGCCAGCATTAGCGGGGCGGAGATAGCGGGGAGCTCCTACGAGCAGTACTTC
>-|TRBV2|TRBD2|TRBJ2-1
CASSGLLGREGNNEQFF
TGTGCCAGCAGTGGGCTTTTGGGGCGGGAGGGGAACAATGAGCAGTTCTTC
>-|TRBV5-1|-|TRBJ1-5
CASSLGGGSNQPQHF
TGCGCCAGCAGCCTAGGGGGGGGCAGCAATCAGCCCCAGCACTTT